This T cell receptor beta chain was identified in a study of Ad26.COV2.S vaccination and SARS-CoV-2 variants. Looking at the study overall: Donor allocation was to the COV1001 Ad26.COV2.S trial arm. By the intramuscular route, Ad26.COV2.S was given once, or twice 56 days apart. General observations from the study: Breadth, reportedly substantial, characterized the spike-specific CD8+ and CD4+ T cell responses after vaccination.

The assay was immunoSEQ multiplex PCR, and TCRdb's table has in-frame clones only and misses some. The sample lists hundreds of thousands of clones, 89% occurring once. Germline V gene sequence: CDR1 ENHRY, CDR2 SYGVKD. V dropped 4 bases and J dropped 0 bases, with 12 bases sitting between them. The CDR3 runs 16 residues. Of note for this clone: Its antigen is unknown.

The treatment was: around 19 received Ad26.COV2.S at low or high dose, single or two shots; about five received placebo; per-sample allocation not given. The investigators took samples on day 63 after the first vaccine or placebo injection. It was Wuhan-strain SARS-CoV-2 spike that the Ad26 vaccine vector expressed. The material sequenced was peripheral blood, taken in a trial of Ad26.COV2.S vaccine versus placebo. The clonotype was recovered from a person between 18 and 60 years old who received the Ad26.COV2.S COVID-19 vaccine or a placebo. The V and J genes are TRBV10-3 and TRBJ2-2; D is perhaps TRBD2 (5 bases). The CDR3 reads CAISASGVANTGELFF. CDR3 bases: TGTGCCATCAGTGCAAGCGGAGTTGCGAACACCGGGGAGCTGTTTTTT.